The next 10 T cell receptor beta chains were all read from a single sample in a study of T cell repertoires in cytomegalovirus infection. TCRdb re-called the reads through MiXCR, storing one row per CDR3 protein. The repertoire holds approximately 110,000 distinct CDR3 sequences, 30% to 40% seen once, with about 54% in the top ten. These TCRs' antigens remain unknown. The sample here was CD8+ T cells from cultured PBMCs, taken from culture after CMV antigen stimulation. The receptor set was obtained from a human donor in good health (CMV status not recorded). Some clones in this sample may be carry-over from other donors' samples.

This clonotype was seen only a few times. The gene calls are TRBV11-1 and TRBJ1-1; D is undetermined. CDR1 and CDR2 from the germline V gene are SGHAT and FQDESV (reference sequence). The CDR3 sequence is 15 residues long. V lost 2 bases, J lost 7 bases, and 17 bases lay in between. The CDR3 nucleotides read TGTGCCAGCAGCTTATGGCGGGAGATGGTAGGTGAAGCTTTCTTT. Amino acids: CASSLWREMVGEAFF.

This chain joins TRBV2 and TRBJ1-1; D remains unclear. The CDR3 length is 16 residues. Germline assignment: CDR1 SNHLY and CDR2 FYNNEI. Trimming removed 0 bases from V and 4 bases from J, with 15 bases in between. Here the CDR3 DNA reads TGTGCCAGCAGTGAAGCAAACTACATAGGAGTCACTGAAGCTTTCTTT. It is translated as CASSEANYIGVTEAFF.

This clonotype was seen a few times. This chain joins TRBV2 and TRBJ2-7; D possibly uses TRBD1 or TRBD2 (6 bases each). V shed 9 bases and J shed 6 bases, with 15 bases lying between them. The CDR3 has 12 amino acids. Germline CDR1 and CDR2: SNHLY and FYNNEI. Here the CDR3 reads CARGEGGPEQYF. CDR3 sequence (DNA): TGTGCCAGGGGAGAGGGGGGTCCCGAGCAGTACTTC. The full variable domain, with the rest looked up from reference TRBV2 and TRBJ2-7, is EPEVTQTPSHQVTQMGQEVILRCVPISNHLYFYWYRQILGQKVEFLVSFYNNEISEKSEIFDDQFSVERPDGSNFTLKIRSTKLEDSAMYFCARGEGGPEQYFGPGTRLTVT.

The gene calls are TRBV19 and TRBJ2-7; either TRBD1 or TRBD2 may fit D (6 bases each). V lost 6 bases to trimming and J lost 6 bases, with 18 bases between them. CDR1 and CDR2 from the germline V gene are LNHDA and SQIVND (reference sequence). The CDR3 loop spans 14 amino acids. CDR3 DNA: TGTGCCAGTAGCCTTGGAGGGGGTGGCAGCGAGCAGTACTTC. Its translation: CASSLGGGGSEQYF.

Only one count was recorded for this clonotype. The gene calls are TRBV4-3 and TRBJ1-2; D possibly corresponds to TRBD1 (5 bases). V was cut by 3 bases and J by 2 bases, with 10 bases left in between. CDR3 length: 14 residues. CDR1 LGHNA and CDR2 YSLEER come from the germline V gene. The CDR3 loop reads CASSHHTGNYGYTF. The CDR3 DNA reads TGCGCCAGCAGCCACCACACAGGAAACTATGGCTACACCTTC.

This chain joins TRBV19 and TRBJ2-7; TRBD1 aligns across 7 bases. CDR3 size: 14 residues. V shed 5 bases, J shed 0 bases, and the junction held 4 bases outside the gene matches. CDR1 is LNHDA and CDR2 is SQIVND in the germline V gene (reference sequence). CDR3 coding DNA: TGTGCCAGTAGTCCCCAGGGGGTCTCCTACGAGCAGTACTTC. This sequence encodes CASSPQGVSYEQYF.

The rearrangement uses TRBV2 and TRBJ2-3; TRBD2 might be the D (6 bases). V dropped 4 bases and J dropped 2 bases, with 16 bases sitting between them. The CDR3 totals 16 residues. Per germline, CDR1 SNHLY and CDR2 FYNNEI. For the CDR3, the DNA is TGTGCCAGCAGTGGGGTAGACGGGGGACCCACAGATACGCAGTATTTT. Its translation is CASSGVDGGPTDTQYF.

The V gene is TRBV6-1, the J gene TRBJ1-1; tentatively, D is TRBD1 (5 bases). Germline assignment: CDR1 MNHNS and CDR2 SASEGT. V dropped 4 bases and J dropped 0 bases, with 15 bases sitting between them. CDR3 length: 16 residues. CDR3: CASSVSGILLNTEAFF. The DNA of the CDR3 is TGTGCCAGCAGTGTGTCAGGGATCCTCTTGAACACTGAAGCTTTCTTT.

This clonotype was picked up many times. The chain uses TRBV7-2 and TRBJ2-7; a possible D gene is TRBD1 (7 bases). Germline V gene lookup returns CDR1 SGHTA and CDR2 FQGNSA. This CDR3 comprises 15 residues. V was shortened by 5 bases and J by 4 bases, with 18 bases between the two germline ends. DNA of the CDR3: TGTGCCAGCAGCCTAGAAGGGGGCGCGGGATACGAGCAGTACTTC. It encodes CASSLEGGAGYEQYF.

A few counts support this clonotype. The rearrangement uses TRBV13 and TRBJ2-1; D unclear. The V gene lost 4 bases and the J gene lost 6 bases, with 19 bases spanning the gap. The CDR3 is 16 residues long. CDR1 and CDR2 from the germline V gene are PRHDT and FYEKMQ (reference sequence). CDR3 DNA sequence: TGTGCCAGCAGCTCCCCGACAACTTTCCCGGGCAATGAGCAGTTCTTC. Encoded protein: CASSSPTTFPGNEQFF.